This T cell receptor beta chain was recorded in a study of vaccination and CD4 T cells after COVID-19. Study-wide findings and caveats: For SARS-CoV-2-reactive clonotypes, the median went from about 20 to 38, a nonsignificant increase.

This clonotype was detected only a few times. Its specificity is unknown. The Oncomine TCR Beta short-read assay sequenced DNA from cultured CD4+ T cells. Via MiXCR, TCRdb re-called the PCR reads, giving one row per CDR3 protein. The table lists approximately 5,000 distinct CDR3 sequences, approximately 29% of them singletons, with around 20% in the top ten. Noted treatment: approximately nine-day PBMC culture with coronavirus spike peptide pools or control peptides (ViraFEST assay). Germline-derived CDR1 and CDR2 are SNHLY and FYNNEI. The CDR3 is made up of 15 amino acids. Trimming at V came to 4 bases and at J to 7 bases, leaving 5 bases not matched to a gene.

The rearrangement uses TRBV2 and TRBJ2-1; 12 bases agree with TRBD2. This clonotype was obtained from a human donor who had recovered from COVID-19. The source material was CD4+ T cells from blood, cultured in vitro, sampled after SARS-CoV-2 vaccination. The CDR3 DNA is TGTGCCAGCAGTGTTCCTAGCGGGAGGGGGAATGAGCAGTTCTTC. It translates to CASSVPSGRGNEQFF. The variable domain in full, with the rest retrieved from reference TRBV2 and TRBJ2-1, is EPEVTQTPSHQVTQMGQEVILRCVPISNHLYFYWYRQILGQKVEFLVSFYNNEISEKSEIFDDQFSVERPDGSNFTLKIRSTKLEDSAMYFCASSVPSGRGNEQFFGPGTRLTVL.